The clone carrying this TCR beta chain is labeled as medium-sized (0.01 to 0.1%). Its matching antigen is unknown. V dropped 6 bases and J dropped 4; count of bases not matched to a gene: 6. The CDR3 extends over 14 amino acids. Germline V lookup: CDR1 MNHEY, CDR2 SVGEGT. The sample is drawn from a study of liver allograft versus peripheral blood T cells. Across the whole study: The authors compared T cell receptor repertoires in transplanted livers with recipients' peripheral blood repertoires.

General study findings and limits: Intragraft T cell receptor repertoires of liver allografts were reportedly distinct from those in peripheral blood.

Each CDR3 protein gets one entry after TCRdb re-called the reads with MiXCR. The sample shows 3,500 to 4,000 distinct CDR3 sequences, around 21% of them seen only once. The sequence was obtained from a human patient who had a liver transplant. These T cells may partly come from the graft donor. The V call is TRBV6-2 or TRBV6-3, the J call TRBJ1-2, with 9 nucleotides matching TRBD1. The CDR3 nucleotides read TGTGCCAGCAGAAGGACAGGGGACCTCTATGGCTACACCTTC. It specifies CASRRTGDLYGYTF.